These T cell receptor beta chains were read from a single sample in a study of cytomegalovirus exposure and HLA in healthy donors. Clones were read by immunoSEQ multiplex PCR, and TCRdb kept only the in-frame ones, dropping some. In the table there are fewer than 80,000 clones, approximately 71% of which are singletons. Sequencing used PBMCs. The receptors shown here come from a man aged 50-59 years in good health and CMV-seropositive. The CDR3 runs from the conserved cysteine through the conserved F or W. Fields, in order: J gene, V gene, clone size, D gene, CDR3 DNA, CDR3 protein. A D gene is named only where the DNA matches it firmly. Clone sizes are given selectively: once, few, many, or a class where the clone is expanded.

J gene: TRBJ1-1; V gene: TRBV29-1; clone size: .; D gene: .; CDR3 DNA: TGCAGCGTTGAAGGAGGGAGCCAGGGGCGAATCTTT; CDR3 protein: CSVEGGSQGRIF
J gene: TRBJ2-1; V gene: TRBV10-1; clone size: .; D gene: TRBD2; CDR3 DNA: TGCGCCAGCAGTGATAGCGGGAGAGCGTACAATGAGCAGTTCTTC; CDR3 protein: CASSDSGRAYNEQFF
J gene: TRBJ2-1; V gene: TRBV7-2; clone size: .; D gene: TRBD1; CDR3 DNA: TGTGCCAGCAGCTTAGCCCAGACAGGGTACAATGAGCAGTTCTTC; CDR3 protein: CASSLAQTGYNEQFF
J gene: TRBJ1-5; V gene: TRBV27; clone size: .; D gene: .; CDR3 DNA: TGTGCCAGCAGTACTCTCCGACAGCCCAATCAGCCCCAGCATTTT; CDR3 protein: CASSTLRQPNQPQHF
J gene: TRBJ1-2; V gene: TRBV6-1; clone size: few; D gene: TRBD1; CDR3 DNA: TGTGCCAGCAGTGACAGGGGGAATAGTGGCTACACCTTC; CDR3 protein: CASSDRGNSGYTF
J gene: TRBJ1-1; V gene: TRBV18; clone size: once; D gene: .; CDR3 DNA: TGTGCCAGCTCACCAGGTCAGATCCACGAAGCTTTCTTT; CDR3 protein: CASSPGQIHEAFF
J gene: TRBJ1-2; V gene: TRBV29-1; clone size: .; D gene: TRBD1; CDR3 DNA: TGCAGTGTTGATCCGGGACAGAGCTACACCTTC; CDR3 protein: CSVDPGQSYTF
J gene: TRBJ2-3; V gene: TRBV6-1; clone size: .; D gene: TRBD1; CDR3 DNA: TGTGCCAGCGGGACAGGCCTCACAGATACGCAGTATTTT; CDR3 protein: CASGTGLTDTQYF
J gene: TRBJ1-2; V gene: TRBV2; clone size: .; D gene: .; CDR3 DNA: TGTGCCAGCAGCGCCGGGCAGGGTGGCTATGGCTACACCTTC; CDR3 protein: CASSAGQGGYGYTF
J gene: TRBJ1-5; V gene: TRBV7-2; clone size: .; D gene: .; CDR3 DNA: TGTGCCAGCAGCTTGAGGGGGAATCAGCCCCAGCATTTT; CDR3 protein: CASSLRGNQPQHF
J gene: TRBJ2-7; V gene: TRBV7-2; clone size: .; D gene: TRBD2; CDR3 DNA: TGTGCCAGCAGCCCCGCGGGGGTAGCCTACGAGCAGTACTTC; CDR3 protein: CASSPAGVAYEQYF
J gene: TRBJ1-5; V gene: TRBV7-8; clone size: .; D gene: .; CDR3 DNA: TGTGCCAGCAGCTTAGGAGGGCAGCCCCAGCATTTT; CDR3 protein: CASSLGGQPQHF
J gene: TRBJ1-4; V gene: TRBV5-8; clone size: .; D gene: TRBD1; CDR3 DNA: TGTGCCAGCAGCTTAATCAGGGGGCTTCCGACTAATGAAAAACTGTTTTTT; CDR3 protein: CASSLIRGLPTNEKLFF
J gene: TRBJ1-1; V gene: TRBV27; clone size: .; D gene: TRBD1; CDR3 DNA: TGTGCCAGCAGTCCCCGGGACAGGGGGCGGGCTGAAGCTTTCTTT; CDR3 protein: CASSPRDRGRAEAFF
J gene: TRBJ2-7; V gene: TRBV7-2; clone size: .; D gene: TRBD1; CDR3 DNA: TGTGCCAGCAGCTTCGGACAGGTCGGCTCCTACGAGCAGTACTTC; CDR3 protein: CASSFGQVGSYEQYF
J gene: TRBJ2-7; V gene: TRBV2; clone size: .; D gene: TRBD1; CDR3 DNA: TGTGCCAGTTGGGACAGGGGGACCTACGAGCAGTACTTC; CDR3 protein: CASWDRGTYEQYF